These 30 T cell receptor beta chains share one sample of origin, sequenced in a study of T cells in Graves' hyperthyroidism and ophthalmopathy. Authors of the study amplified TCR beta CDR3 regions from RNA transcripts. RT-PCR in the first round (using the HTBI primer set) targeted the TCR CDR3. TCRdb analysed the multiplex PCR reads with MiXCR anew, one entry per CDR3 protein. The sample lists around 480,000 distinct CDR3 sequences, 14% seen once, with roughly 17% in the top ten. What was sequenced was blood. The origin of the receptors is a young woman with Graves' hyperthyroidism.

This clonotype was recorded a few times. The chain couples TRBV11-2 to TRBJ2-1, with D hard to call. V lost 1 base to trimming and J lost 15 bases, with 16 bases between them. Germline-derived CDR1 and CDR2 are SGHAT and FQNNGV. This CDR3 has 13 amino acids. CDR3 sequence: CASSLAFRDWVFF. The CDR3 nucleotides are TGTGCCAGCAGCTTAGCCTTCCGCGACTGGGTGTTCTTC.

This clonotype has more than one count but fewer than ten. A much larger clone lies a single base off, so this may be a read error. This chain uses TRBV12-3 or TRBV12-4 with TRBJ2-7; 9 positions match TRBD2. This CDR3 contains 15 residues. V shed 2 bases, J shed 5 bases, and the junction held 7 bases outside the gene matches. CDR3 loop: CASSLHAGGPHEQYF. CDR3 DNA sequence: TGTGCCAGCAGTTTACATGCGGGAGGGCCCCACGAGCAGTACTTC.

There are many counts of this clonotype. The rearrangement links TRBV12-5 to TRBJ2-7; a weak D match, TRBD2 (7 bases). The CDR3 length is 12 residues. In germline, CDR1 is LGHNT, CDR2 FRNRAP. The V and J ends lost 6 bases and 6 bases respectively, with 12 bases between them. CDR3 coding DNA: TGTGCTAGTGGCTCCCGGGGGGCCGAGCAGTACTTC. This gives the protein CASGSRGAEQYF.

This clonotype was counted at least ten times. The CDR3 spells CASSEKVLAGVETQYF. In nucleotides, the CDR3 is TGTGCCAGCAGTGAGAAAGTACTAGCGGGAGTAGAGACCCAGTACTTC. The chain has TRBV2 and TRBJ2-5; TRBD2 agrees at 11 bases. Germline CDR1 SNHLY, CDR2 FYNNEI. Trimming at V came to 3 bases and at J to 4 bases, leaving 7 bases not matched to a gene. The CDR3 spans 16 residues.

This clonotype came up many times. The DNA for the CDR3 is TGTGCCAGCTCACCACCGGGACTAGCGGGAGGGCCTAGAACCTACAATGAGCAGTTCTTC. Protein sequence: CASSPPGLAGGPRTYNEQFF. The chain carries TRBV18 and TRBJ2-1; 16 bases agree with TRBD2. V gave up 0 bases and J gave up 2 bases; unmatched junction bases: 7. CDR3 length equals 20 residues. From germline, CDR1 is KGHSH and CDR2 LQKENI.

This clonotype occurred a few times. V gene TRBV5-4 combines with J gene TRBJ1-4; TRBD1 agrees at 8 bases. This CDR3 spans 17 amino acids. V lost 4 bases, J lost 7 bases, and 15 bases stayed unmatched. CDR1 and CDR2 (germline): SGHNT, YYREEE (reference sequence). Written as DNA, the CDR3 is TGTGCCAGCAGCCCCGGGACAGGCAGTAGGGGTGGTGAAAAACTGTTTTTT. It yields the protein CASSPGTGSRGGEKLFF.

At least ten counts were recorded for this clonotype. The chain recombines TRBV24-1 with TRBJ2-1; the match to TRBD2 covers 13 bases. J was trimmed by 4 bases and V by 4 bases; bases with no gene match: 6. This CDR3 comprises 17 residues. The germline CDR1 and CDR2 sequences are KGHDR and SFDVKD. This chain's CDR3 is CATSEGGTSGVYNEQFF. CDR3 DNA: TGTGCCACCAGTGAGGGGGGGACTAGCGGGGTATACAATGAGCAGTTCTTC.

This chain links TRBV9 with TRBJ2-3; 11 bases fit TRBD2. Germline V gene data show CDR1 as SGDLS and CDR2 as YYNGEE. The junction had 4 bases not matched to a gene; V was cut back by 2 bases and J by 5 bases. The CDR3 spans 15 residues. The CDR3 region is CASSVRLAGRDTQYF. CDR3 coding DNA: TGTGCCAGCAGCGTTCGACTAGCGGGACGAGATACGCAGTATTTT.

The chain has TRBV7-9 and TRBJ2-5, with D perhaps matching TRBD1 (5 bases). This CDR3 is 11 amino acids long. Germline V CDR1 and CDR2: SEHNR, FQNEAQ (reference sequence). Trimming left V 2 bases short and J 10 bases short, with 8 bases between. The CDR3 loop reads CASSLSRDQYF. The DNA of the CDR3 is TGTGCCAGCAGCTTATCCAGGGACCAGTACTTC.

This sequence joins TRBV30 and TRBJ2-7; TRBD2 matches 11 bases. With 4 bases clipped from V and 2 bases from J, the junction kept 1 base outside the gene matches. This CDR3 contains 13 residues. The germline V gene has CDR1 GTSNPN and CDR2 SVGIG (reference sequence). This chain's CDR3 is CAWTSGRPYEQYF. CDR3 nucleotide sequence: TGTGCCTGGACTAGCGGGAGGCCCTACGAGCAGTACTTC.

This clonotype was detected ten times or more. The chain employs TRBV12-3 or TRBV12-4 and TRBJ2-5; D is possibly TRBD1 (7 bases). This CDR3 comprises 13 residues. Trimming stripped 7 bases from V and 5 bases from J, with 14 bases between. In nucleotides, the CDR3 is TGTGCCAGCATGGGGTCAGGGGGGGAGACCCAGTACTTC. Its translation is CASMGSGGETQYF.

The V and J genes are TRBV11-3 and TRBJ1-1, with a weak D call TRBD1 (5 bases). V lost 0 bases and J 4 bases, leaving 9 bases between the germline ends. The V gene's germline CDR1 is SGHNT and CDR2 YENEEA. The CDR3 is made up of 14 amino acids. The CDR3 DNA follows: TGTGCCAGCAGCTTAGATCAGGGATCCACTGAAGCTTTCTTT. Its translation: CASSLDQGSTEAFF.

This clonotype occurred many times. V gene TRBV3-1 combines with J gene TRBJ1-2; 7 bases fit TRBD1. The CDR3 is 16 residues long. Germline V gives CDR1 LGHDT, CDR2 YNNKEL (reference sequence). The J segment lost 0 bases and the V segment lost 0 bases, leaving 4 bases of the junction unmatched. The CDR3 is CASSQDDRAANYGYTF. In nucleotides, the CDR3 is TGTGCCAGCAGCCAAGATGACAGGGCAGCTAACTATGGCTACACCTTC.

This clonotype occurred a few times. The chain links TRBV12-3 or TRBV12-4 to TRBJ2-1; D unclear. V lost 1 base to trimming and J lost 0 bases, with 10 bases between them. The CDR3 is 16 residues long. This CDR3 is CASSLGAPASYNEQFF. In DNA form, the CDR3 reads TGTGCCAGCAGTTTAGGAGCCCCAGCCTCCTACAATGAGCAGTTCTTC.

This clonotype was recorded many times. The V and J genes are TRBV18 and TRBJ2-7; perhaps D is TRBD1 or TRBD2 (5 bases each). The germline V gene has CDR1 KGHSH and CDR2 LQKENI. The ends were cut back, 3 bases at V and 4 bases at J, with 13 bases in the middle. CDR3 length equals 14 residues. Here the CDR3 DNA reads TGTGCCAGCTCACCTGGGGACCGACCTTACGAGCAGTACGTC. The encoded protein is CASSPGDRPYEQYV.

This clonotype was seen at least ten times. The chain uses TRBV11-3 and TRBJ2-3, with 8 bases lining up with TRBD2. With 4 bases clipped from V and 0 bases from J, the junction kept 9 bases outside the gene matches. The CDR3 sequence is 17 residues long. Germline assignment: CDR1 SGHNT and CDR2 YENEEA. DNA for the CDR3: TGTGCCAGCAGCTCCACTAAGAGCGGGAGCAGCACAGATACGCAGTATTTT. Its protein is CASSSTKSGSSTDTQYF.

This clonotype has at least ten counts. The J gene is TRBJ2-2, the V gene TRBV4-2, with 8 positions matching TRBD2. The CDR3 totals 16 residues. Trimming took 4 bases from V and 3 from J; bases not matched to a gene: 7. CDR1 and CDR2 from the germline V gene are LGHNA and YNFKEQ. The CDR3: CASSLAPGLDTGELFF. The DNA of the CDR3 is TGTGCCAGCAGCCTCGCGCCGGGACTAGACACCGGGGAGCTGTTTTTT.

This clonotype showed up many times. CDR3 sequence: CASSRQIGTGFNEQFF. DNA for the CDR3: TGTGCCAGCAGCCGCCAAATTGGGACAGGGTTTAATGAGCAGTTCTTC. This chain connects TRBV7-8 to TRBJ2-1; TRBD1 matches 9 bases. In germline, CDR1 is SGHVS, CDR2 FQNEAQ. The ends lost 5 bases at V and 7 bases at J; junction bases unmatched: 12. This CDR3 has 16 amino acids. The whole variable domain, filled in from reference TRBV7-8 and TRBJ2-1, reads GAGVSQSPRYKVAKRGQDVALRCDPISGHVSLFWYQQALGQGPEFLTYFQNEAQLDKSGLPSDRFFAERPEGSVSTLKIQRTQQEDSAVYLCASSRQIGTGFNEQFFGPGTRLTVL.

This clonotype came up a few times. V and J are TRBV12-5 and TRBJ2-1; 7 positions match TRBD2. CDR1 LGHNT and CDR2 FRNRAP come from the germline V gene. With V trimmed by 11 bases and J by 3 bases, 7 bases remained unmatched. This CDR3 spans 13 amino acids. CDR3 in amino acids: CAGRATRYNEQFF. Here the CDR3 DNA reads TGTGCTGGGAGGGCCACCCGCTACAATGAGCAGTTCTTC.

This clonotype was found many times. The chain combines TRBV12-3 or TRBV12-4 with TRBJ2-7; D may be TRBD1 (6 bases). The CDR3 has 11 residues. V lost 8 bases to trimming and J lost 3 bases, with 8 bases between them. The CDR3 DNA reads as TGTGCCAGCTCACAGGGCTACGAGCAGTACGTC. As protein: CASSQGYEQYV.

The genes are TRBV29-1 and TRBJ1-2; possible D gene TRBD1, 6 bases. The CDR3 sequence is 13 residues long. V lost 7 bases and J lost 2, with 14 bases in between. CDR1 SQVTM and CDR2 ANQGSEA come from the germline V gene. Here the CDR3 DNA reads TGCAGCGGCACCAGGGGTTACAACTATGGCTACACCTTC. This gives the protein CSGTRGYNYGYTF.

This clonotype was seen ten or more times. The chain carries TRBV12-3 or TRBV12-4 and TRBJ2-7; D is undetermined. Trimming removed 3 bases from V and 4 bases from J, with 10 bases in between. CDR3 length: 13 amino acids. The CDR3 sequence is CASSFGFGYEQYV. CDR3 DNA: TGTGCCAGCAGTTTTGGGTTTGGGTACGAGCAGTACGTC.

This clonotype showed up many times. The CDR3 nucleotides read TGTGCCACCAGCAGACTCGACAGGACGAACACTGAAGCTTTCTTT. This encodes CATSRLDRTNTEAFF. The chain couples TRBV15 to TRBJ1-1, with a tentative D call TRBD1 (6 bases). This CDR3 comprises 15 residues. V was trimmed by 2 bases and J by 1 base, leaving 11 bases between them. In germline, CDR1 is LNHNV, CDR2 YYDKDF (reference sequence). The variable domain in full, with the rest retrieved from reference TRBV15 and TRBJ1-1, is DAMVIQNPRYQVTQFGKPVTLSCSQTLNHNVMYWYQQKSSQAPKLLFHYYDKDFNNEADTPDNFQSRRPNTSFCFLDIRSPGLGDTAMYLCATSRLDRTNTEAFFGQGTRLTVV.

This clonotype was observed at least ten times. The CDR3 sequence: CASSSYYLGEYEQFF. The CDR3 DNA is TGTGCCAGCAGTTCGTATTACTTGGGGGAATATGAGCAGTTCTTC. The chain uses TRBV27 and TRBJ2-1, with D possibly being TRBD1 or TRBD2 (5 bases each). This CDR3 spans 15 amino acids. From germline, CDR1 is MNHEY and CDR2 SMNVEV (reference sequence). Trimming left V 4 bases short and J 8 bases short, with 18 bases between.

This clonotype was counted many times. The chain links TRBV24-1 to TRBJ2-3; 11 bases fit TRBD1. V was clipped by 4 bases and J by 2 bases; unmatched bases: 7. The CDR3 length is 17 residues. Germline V gene lookup returns CDR1 KGHDR and CDR2 SFDVKD. Here the CDR3 DNA reads TGTGCCACCAGTGAAAGGACAGGGGGCAGTGTCACAGATACGCAGTATTTT. As protein: CATSERTGGSVTDTQYF.

This clonotype has a count of ten or more. The chain recombines TRBV29-1 with TRBJ1-4; TRBD1 might be the D (5 bases). CDR1 is SQVTM, CDR2 ANQGSEA, per germline. Between the trimmed V and J ends, which lost 0 bases and 4 bases, there was a span of 9 bases. The CDR3 length is 14 residues. The CDR3 sequence: CSVEDRGINEKLFF. The CDR3 DNA reads TGCAGCGTTGAAGATCGGGGGATTAATGAAAAACTGTTTTTT.

Comments on this clonotype: The junction does not match germline at one end; this may be a read error. The chain employs TRBV9 and TRBJ2-2, with D possibly TRBD1 on 6 matching bases. Germline CDR1 and CDR2: SGDLS and YYNGEE. This CDR3 is built from 13 residues. DNA for the CDR3: TGTGCCAGCAGCGGAACAGGGAACGGGGAGCTGTTCTTT. Residues: CASSGTGNGELFF.

The V call is TRBV27, the J call TRBJ1-1; possible D gene TRBD1, 5 bases. V lost 3 bases and J lost 7, with 9 bases in between. The germline V gene has CDR1 MNHEY and CDR2 SMNVEV (reference sequence). The CDR3 is made up of 12 amino acids. CDR3 protein: CASSFWQGEAFF. The CDR3 coding sequence is TGTGCCAGCAGTTTCTGGCAGGGTGAAGCTTTCTTT.

This clonotype was seen ten or more times. The rearrangement links TRBV6-1 to TRBJ2-5; 7 bases agree with TRBD1. The CDR3 spans 14 residues. The germline V gene has CDR1 MNHNS and CDR2 SASEGT. The V and J ends lost 9 bases and 2 bases, in that order; junction bases with no gene match: 9. CDR3: CASQQGMGQETQYF. In DNA form, the CDR3 reads TGTGCCAGTCAACAGGGGATGGGGCAAGAGACCCAGTACTTC.

The rearrangement joins TRBV15 to TRBJ2-7; D gene ambiguous. V shed 8 bases and J shed 6 bases, with 8 bases lying between them. The length of the CDR3 is 10 residues. In germline, CDR1 is LNHNV, CDR2 YYDKDF (reference sequence). CDR3 DNA sequence: TGTGCCACCTTGGGGATCGAGCAGTACTTC. This encodes CATLGIEQYF.